The present T cell receptor (beta chain) was sequenced within a study of T cell changes during pregnancy in multiple sclerosis. Sequenced by immunoSEQ multiplex PCR; TCRdb stores in-frame clones only, minus some. The sample lists around 88,000 clones, just over 90% occurring once. This sample comprised peripheral blood, obtained after pregnancy. The clonotype comes from a female donor in good health, enrolled as a control in a pregnancy study.

CDR3 region: CASSLGWQGNGYTF. CDR3 DNA sequence: TGCGCCAGCAGCTTGGGGTGGCAGGGAAATGGCTACACCTTC. The chain uses TRBV5-1 and TRBJ1-2, with D tentatively TRBD1 (5 bases). The CDR3 sequence is 14 residues long. V was cut by 0 bases and J by 6 bases, with 12 bases left in between. CDR1 and CDR2 (germline): SGHRS, YFSETQ.